This T cell receptor (beta chain) is drawn from a study of T cell repertoires in cytomegalovirus infection. Study-wide background: Indicated by public TCR beta signatures were CMV infection and matching HLA type.

This CDR3 is built from 16 residues. From germline, CDR1 is SGHAT and CDR2 FQNNGV. With respect to this clonotype: Compared with germline, one end of the junction differs, possibly owing to a read error.

TCRdb called the reads again in MiXCR, with one record for every CDR3 protein. The table lists 150,000 to 200,000 distinct CDR3 sequences, 28% of them singletons, with roughly 29% in the top ten. This clonotype originated in a human donor in good health (CMV status not recorded). Some clones in this sample may be carry-over from other donors' samples. The source material was PBMCs. V and J are TRBV11-2 and TRBJ2-3; a possible D gene is TRBD1 (6 bases). The CDR3 DNA is TGTGCCAGCAGCTCCTTAACAGGGCGGAGCACAGATCCGCAGTATTTT. This codes for CASSSLTGRSTDPQYF.